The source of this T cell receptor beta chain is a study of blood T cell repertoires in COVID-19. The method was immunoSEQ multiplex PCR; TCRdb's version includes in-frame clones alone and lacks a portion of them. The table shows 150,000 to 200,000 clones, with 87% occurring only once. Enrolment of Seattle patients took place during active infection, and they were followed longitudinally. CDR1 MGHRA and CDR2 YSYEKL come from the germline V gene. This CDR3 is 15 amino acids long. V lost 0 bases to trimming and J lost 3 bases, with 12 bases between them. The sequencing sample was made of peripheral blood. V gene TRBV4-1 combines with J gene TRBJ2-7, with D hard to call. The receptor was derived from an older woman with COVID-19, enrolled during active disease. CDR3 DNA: TGCGCCAGCAGCCAAGATCCCCTCACTCGCTACGAGCAGTACTTC. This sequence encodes CASSQDPLTRYEQYF.